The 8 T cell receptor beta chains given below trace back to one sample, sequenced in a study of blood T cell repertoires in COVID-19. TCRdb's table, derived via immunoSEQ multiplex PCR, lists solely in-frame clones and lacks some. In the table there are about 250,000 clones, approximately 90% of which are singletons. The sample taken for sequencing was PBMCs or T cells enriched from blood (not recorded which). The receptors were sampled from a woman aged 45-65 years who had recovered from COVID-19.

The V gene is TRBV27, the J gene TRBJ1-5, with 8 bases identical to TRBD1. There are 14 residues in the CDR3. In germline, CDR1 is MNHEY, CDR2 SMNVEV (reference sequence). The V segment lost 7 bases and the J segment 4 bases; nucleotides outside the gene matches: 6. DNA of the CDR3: TGTGCCAGCAACAGACAGGGGACAAATCAGCCCCAGCATTTT. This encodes CASNRQGTNQPQHF.

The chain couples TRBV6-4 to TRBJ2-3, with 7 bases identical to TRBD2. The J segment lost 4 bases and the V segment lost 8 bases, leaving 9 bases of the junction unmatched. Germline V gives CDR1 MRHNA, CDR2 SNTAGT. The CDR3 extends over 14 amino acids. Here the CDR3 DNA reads TGTGCCAGCGCACCCCAGGGAGGGGCAGATACGCAGTATTTT. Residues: CASAPQGGADTQYF.

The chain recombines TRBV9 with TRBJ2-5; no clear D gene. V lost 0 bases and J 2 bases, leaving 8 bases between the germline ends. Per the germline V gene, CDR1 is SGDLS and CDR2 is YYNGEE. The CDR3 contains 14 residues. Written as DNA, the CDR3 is TGTGCCAGCAGCGTAGATTGGGCTCAAGAGACCCAGTACTTC. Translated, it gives CASSVDWAQETQYF.

The CDR3 sequence: CASSLVAGGLDEQYF. CDR3 coding DNA: TGTGCCAGCAGCTTAGTAGCGGGAGGTCTAGATGAGCAGTACTTC. The chain has TRBV7-6 and TRBJ2-7; 10 bases agree with TRBD2. Trimming cost V 1 base and J 7 bases; bases outside gene matches: 7. Per the germline V gene, CDR1 is SGHVS and CDR2 is FNYEAQ. This CDR3 has 15 amino acids.

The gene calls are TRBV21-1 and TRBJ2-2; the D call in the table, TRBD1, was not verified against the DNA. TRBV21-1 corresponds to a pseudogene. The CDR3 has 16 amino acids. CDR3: CASSKRVRGNTGELFF. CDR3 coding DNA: TGTGCCAGCAGCAAAAGGGTCAGGGGAAACACCGGGGAGCTGTTTTTT.

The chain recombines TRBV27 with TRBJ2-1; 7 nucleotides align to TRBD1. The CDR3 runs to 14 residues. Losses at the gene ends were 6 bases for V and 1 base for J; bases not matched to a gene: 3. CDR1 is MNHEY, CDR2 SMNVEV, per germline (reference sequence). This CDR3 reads CASRGQVSYNEQFF. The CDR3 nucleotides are TGTGCCAGCAGAGGACAGGTGTCCTACAATGAGCAGTTCTTC.

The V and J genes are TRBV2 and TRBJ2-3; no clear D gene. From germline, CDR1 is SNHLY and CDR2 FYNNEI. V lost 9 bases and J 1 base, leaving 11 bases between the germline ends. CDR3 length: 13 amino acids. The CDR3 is CASKEWGTDTQYF. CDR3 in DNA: TGTGCCAGTAAGGAGTGGGGCACAGATACGCAGTATTTT. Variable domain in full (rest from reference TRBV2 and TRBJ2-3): EPEVTQTPSHQVTQMGQEVILRCVPISNHLYFYWYRQILGQKVEFLVSFYNNEISEKSEIFDDQFSVERPDGSNFTLKIRSTKLEDSAMYFCASKEWGTDTQYFGPGTRLTVL.

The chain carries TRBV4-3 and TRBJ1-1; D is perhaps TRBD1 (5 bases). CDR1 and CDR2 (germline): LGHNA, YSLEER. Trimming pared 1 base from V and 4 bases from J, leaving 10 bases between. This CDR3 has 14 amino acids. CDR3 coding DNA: TGCGCCAGCAGCCAAGCAGGGTTAGGCACTGAAGCTTTCTTT. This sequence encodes CASSQAGLGTEAFF.